This passage covers 11 T cell receptor beta chains from one sample sequenced in a study of response to subunit inactivated influenza vaccine. TCRdb recomputed calls from the RT-PCR reads with MiXCR, one row per CDR3 protein. The table has approximately 200,000 distinct CDR3 sequences, about an eighth seen once. Sequencing was performed on CD8+ T cells sorted from PBMCs, taken 4 to 6 days after vaccination. Every receptor here comes from a man aged 45-65 years who received an inactivated influenza vaccine.

The CDR3 bases are TGTGCCATCAGCACACAGGGGGAAAAGTACGAGCAGTACTTC. Its translation: CAISTQGEKYEQYF. This chain links TRBV10-3 with TRBJ2-7, with TRBD1 matching over 8 bases. The CDR3 runs to 14 residues. The germline gives CDR1 ENHRY, CDR2 SYGVKD. J gave up 4 bases and V 6 bases, and 8 bases lay outside the gene matches.

J is TRBJ2-1 and V is TRBV27; D uncertain. Trimming pared 5 bases from V and 3 bases from J, leaving 11 bases between. Germline CDR1 MNHEY, CDR2 SMNVEV (reference sequence). The CDR3 runs 14 residues. CDR3 nucleotide sequence: TGTGCCAGCAGTCAGAAGGGCGGCTACAATGAGCAGTTCTTC. Protein sequence: CASSQKGGYNEQFF.

This clonotype was seen a handful of times. The CDR3 is CASSGTGSVNEQFF. CDR3 DNA sequence: TGTGCCAGCAGTGGTACAGGGTCCGTCAATGAGCAGTTCTTC. The V call is TRBV25-1, the J call TRBJ2-1, with D possibly being TRBD1 (6 bases). Trimming took off 4 bases at V and 6 bases at J, with 13 bases between the two ends. Looked up from germline, CDR1 is MGHDK and CDR2 is SYGVNS. This CDR3 comprises 14 residues.

This clonotype was seen ten or more times. V is TRBV7-9 and J is TRBJ2-1, with 9 bases identical to TRBD2. Germline CDR1 reads SEHNR; CDR2 reads FQNEAQ (reference sequence). The ends lost 5 bases at V and 7 bases at J; junction bases unmatched: 6. The CDR3 is made up of 14 amino acids. The CDR3 DNA reads TGTGCCAGCAGCCTCCTTCTAGCGGGGAATGAGCAGTTCTTC. Protein product: CASSLLLAGNEQFF.

This clonotype was seen more than once but under ten times. The gene calls are TRBV12-3 or TRBV12-4 and TRBJ2-3; a possible D gene is TRBD2 (5 bases). CDR3 size: 17 residues. Trimming took 3 bases from V and 2 from J, leaving 18 bases between them. In DNA, the CDR3 is TGTGCCAGCAGTTTTCTATCCAGCGGCGGTTTCACAGATACGCAGTATTTT. It yields the protein CASSFLSSGGFTDTQYF.

This clonotype came up a few times. The V gene is TRBV11-1, the J gene TRBJ2-7; D unclear. The CDR3 runs to 18 residues. V was clipped by 1 base and J by 0 bases, with 19 bases between them. CDR1 and CDR2 from the germline V gene are SGHAT and FQDESV (reference sequence). The CDR3, as DNA: TGTGCCAGCAGCTTAGGTCCCCCGTTGGACCTGAGCTCCTACGAGCAGTACTTC. Its protein is CASSLGPPLDLSSYEQYF.

V usage is TRBV11-2 and J usage is TRBJ2-5; D unclear. This CDR3 spans 15 amino acids. Germline V CDR1 and CDR2: SGHAT, FQNNGV. Trimming removed 5 bases from V and 5 bases from J, with 18 bases in between. CDR3 in amino acids: CASSPIDVDVETQYF. For the CDR3, the DNA is TGTGCCAGCAGCCCCATCGACGTGGATGTCGAGACCCAGTACTTC.

V gene TRBV12-3 or TRBV12-4 combines with J gene TRBJ2-2; 7 bases map to TRBD1. With 2 bases clipped from V and 4 bases from J, the junction kept 4 bases outside the gene matches. CDR3 size: 15 residues. The CDR3 DNA reads as TGTGCCAGCAGTTTAAAGACAGGGAGCACCGGGGAGCTGTTTTTT. Its translation is CASSLKTGSTGELFF.

As to this clonotype: It may be a read error: a sequence one base away is much more abundant. This chain connects TRBV7-9 to TRBJ2-7, with D possibly TRBD1 on 6 matching bases. CDR1 is SEHNR, CDR2 FQNEAQ, per germline (reference sequence). The CDR3 spans 14 residues. In nucleotides, the CDR3 is TGTGCCATCAGCGGCGACAGGTATCCCTACGAGCAGTACTTC. Encoded protein: CAISGDRYPYEQYF.

This clonotype showed up just a few times. J is TRBJ2-3 and V is TRBV11-2; the D is unclear. The CDR3 is 15 residues long. Germline-derived CDR1 and CDR2 are SGHAT and FQNNGV. Trimming left V 7 bases short and J 1 base short, with 15 bases between. The CDR3 is CASTPRALRTDTQYF. CDR3 DNA: TGTGCCAGCACCCCCCGGGCTTTACGCACAGATACGCAGTATTTT.

The chain recombines TRBV7-2 with TRBJ2-1; the D call may be TRBD1 or TRBD2 (5 bases each). The CDR3 runs to 16 residues. The germline V gene has CDR1 SGHTA and CDR2 FQGNSA. V lost 5 bases and J lost 7, with 21 bases in between. In DNA, the CDR3 is TGTGCCAGCAGCCCCTCCCCGGGACCCACGGGAAATGAGCAGTTCTTC. It is translated as CASSPSPGPTGNEQFF.